The 29 T cell receptor beta chains below all came from one sample that was sequenced in a study of spatial heterogeneity in lung cancer. The time point here: sample taken at primary tumor resection. TCRdb itself ran the 5' RACE reads through MiXCR, one entry per CDR3 protein. This sample yields 24,000 or so distinct CDR3 sequences, of which 8% to 10% are seen a single time; 7.7% belongs to the top ten. Their recognized antigens are unknown. Study-wide findings and caveats: Tumoral mutation counts were tracked by counts of expanded intratumoral alpha and beta TCRs.

The sequenced sample was lung tumor tissue, obtained at surgery. Receptors were obtained from a male donor with early-stage non-small cell lung cancer.

This clonotype has a count of ten or more. CDR3: CASSYSIGGYTF. Here the CDR3 DNA reads TGTGCCAGCAGTTACTCGATCGGTGGCTACACCTTC. This chain links TRBV6-2 or TRBV6-3 with TRBJ1-2; D not resolved. CDR1 is MNHEY and CDR2 is SVGEGT in the germline V gene. Trimming took 0 bases from V and 7 from J, leaving 6 bases between them. The length of the CDR3 is 12 residues.

This clonotype appeared many times. The chain employs TRBV7-9 and TRBJ2-1, with 7 bases that match TRBD1. The CDR3 totals 13 residues. CDR1 is SEHNR, CDR2 FQNEAQ, per germline (reference sequence). V lost 5 bases and J lost 6; bases outside the gene matches: 4. Here the CDR3 DNA reads TGTGCCAGCAGCGCCGGGACAGTCAATGAGCAGTTCTTC. This encodes CASSAGTVNEQFF. The full variable domain, in which reference TRBV7-9 and TRBJ2-1 provide the parts outside the CDR3, is DTGVSQNPRHKITKRGQNVTFRCDPISEHNRLYWYRQTLGQGPEFLTYFQNEAQLEKSRLLSDRFSAERPKGSFSTLEIQRTEQGDSAMYLCASSAGTVNEQFFGPGTRLTVL.

The table lists this clonotype with many counts. The genes are TRBV4-3 and TRBJ2-7; 13 bases line up with TRBD2. This CDR3 contains 14 residues. CDR1 and CDR2 from the germline V gene are LGHNA and YSLEER. J gave up 6 bases and V 5 bases, and 4 bases lay outside the gene matches. In DNA, the CDR3 is TGCGCCAGCAGCGCCCGACTAGCGGGAGGCGAGCAGTACTTC. Its protein product is CASSARLAGGEQYF.

This clonotype was counted at least ten times. The chain carries TRBV5-1 and TRBJ2-5, with D unresolved. CDR3 size: 13 residues. In germline, CDR1 is SGHRS, CDR2 YFSETQ. V was trimmed by 5 bases and J by 2 bases, leaving 10 bases between them. Here the CDR3 reads CASRRSTQETQYF. The CDR3 DNA reads as TGCGCCAGCAGGAGGAGTACTCAAGAGACCCAGTACTTC. The variable domain in full, completed from reference TRBV5-1 and TRBJ2-5, reads KAGVTQTPRYLIKTRGQQVTLSCSPISGHRSVSWYQQTPGQGLQFLFEYFSETQRNKGNFPGRFSGRQFSNSRSEMNVSTLELGDSALYLCASRRSTQETQYFGPGTRLLVL.

This clonotype was counted many times. The chain has TRBV6-6 and TRBJ2-7; D assignment may be TRBD1 or TRBD2 (5 bases each). CDR3 size: 16 residues. Germline CDR1 reads MNHNY; CDR2 reads SVGAGI (reference sequence). V dropped 0 bases and J dropped 0 bases, with 12 bases sitting between them. The CDR3, as DNA: TGTGCCAGCAGTTACTCGCTCCGGGACCCCTCCTACGAGCAGTACTTC. Translation: CASSYSLRDPSYEQYF.

This clonotype was found many times. The chain links TRBV7-2 to TRBJ2-3; TRBD1 aligns across 10 bases. V shed 5 bases, J shed 2 bases, and the junction held 4 bases outside the gene matches. This CDR3 is built from 15 residues. Germline-derived CDR1 and CDR2 are SGHTA and FQGNSA. CDR3 bases: TGTGCCAGCAGCCCGGGACAGGGGCCCACAGATACGCAGTATTTT. Its translation is CASSPGQGPTDTQYF.

This clonotype occurred a few times. The chain recombines TRBV4-3 with TRBJ1-5; D uncertain. This CDR3 has 15 amino acids. Trimming pared 0 bases from V and 5 bases from J, leaving 11 bases between. CDR1 and CDR2 (germline): LGHNA, YSLEER. The CDR3 DNA reads as TGCGCCAGCAGCCAAGATCGGTCAGGCGATCAGCCCCAGCATTTT. The encoded protein is CASSQDRSGDQPQHF.

This clonotype appeared many times. This rearrangement joins TRBV28 to TRBJ2-7; TRBD1 agrees at 7 bases. Unmatched junction bases numbered 10, after V lost 5 bases and J lost 3 bases. CDR1 and CDR2 (germline): MDHEN, SYDVKM. The CDR3 totals 15 residues. CDR3 protein: CASSPRQGRDYEQYF. CDR3 in DNA: TGTGCCAGCAGTCCAAGACAGGGTAGGGACTACGAGCAGTACTTC.

This clonotype was recorded many times. This chain connects TRBV11-3 to TRBJ2-1; maybe TRBD1 (5 bases). The ends were cut back, 0 bases at V and 11 bases at J, with 8 bases in the middle. Germline CDR1 and CDR2: SGHNT and YENEEA. This CDR3 is 12 amino acids long. In DNA form, the CDR3 reads TGTGCCAGCAGCTTAGAGGTGGGGCAGCAGTTCTTC. Protein: CASSLEVGQQFF.

In this sample, this clonotype turned up many times. V is TRBV4-2 and J is TRBJ2-3; D unclear. The CDR3 extends over 14 amino acids. Germline V gives CDR1 LGHNA, CDR2 YNFKEQ. V shed 2 bases and J shed 4 bases, with 10 bases lying between them. The CDR3 DNA reads TGTGCCAGCAGCCAACCCCCCGCCCCAGATACGCAGTATTTT. Its protein is CASSQPPAPDTQYF.

There are a few counts of this clonotype. The rearrangement uses TRBV7-2 and TRBJ2-2; no firm D call. The CDR3 loop spans 13 amino acids. The germline gives CDR1 SGHTA, CDR2 FQGNSA. Trimming removed 3 bases from V and 0 bases from J, with 2 bases in between. CDR3 in amino acids: CASSFANTGELFF. The CDR3 region has the DNA TGTGCCAGCAGCTTCGCGAACACCGGGGAGCTGTTTTTT.

This clonotype qualifies as medium-sized. The V call is TRBV28, the J call TRBJ2-5; D is perhaps TRBD1 or TRBD2 (5 bases each). Trimming removed 7 bases at V and 1 base at J, with 16 bases between. The CDR3 covers 15 residues. Germline V lookup: CDR1 MDHEN, CDR2 SYDVKM. The CDR3 nucleotides are TGTGCCAGCAAGACTGACCGGGGACCCCAAGAGACCCAGTACTTC. This translates into CASKTDRGPQETQYF.

This clonotype was seen ten or more times. The V gene is TRBV20-1, the J gene TRBJ2-2; 14 nucleotides align to TRBD2. The junction had 6 bases not matched to a gene; V was cut back by 5 bases and J by 7 bases. Germline-derived CDR1 and CDR2 are DFQATT and SNEGSKA (reference sequence). The CDR3 spans 15 residues. The CDR3: CSAPTSGRVDGELFF. The CDR3 DNA follows: TGCAGTGCTCCGACTAGCGGGAGGGTCGACGGGGAGCTGTTTTTT.

About this clonotype itself: This may arise from a read error, as a much more abundant clone is one base away. V is TRBV5-1 and J is TRBJ2-3, with TRBD1 matching over 7 bases. The trim removed 4 bases at V and 4 bases at J, leaving 6 bases unmatched. CDR3 size: 14 residues. CDR1 and CDR2 (germline): SGHRS, YFSETQ. The DNA of the CDR3 is TGCGCCAGCAGCATAGACAGGGTTGCAGATACGCAGTATTTT. Translating gives CASSIDRVADTQYF.

This clonotype was seen at least ten times. The V gene is TRBV12-3 or TRBV12-4, the J gene TRBJ1-6; D remains ambiguous. The CDR3 covers 12 residues. Deletions cut 6 bases from V and 7 bases from J, with 7 bases between. CDR3 nucleotides: TGTGCCAGCAGCCAAGAGAATTCACCCCTCCACTTT. Translation: CASSQENSPLHF.

The chain links TRBV5-1 to TRBJ2-3, with D unclear. The ends were cut back, 0 bases at V and 8 bases at J, with 7 bases in the middle. The CDR3 totals 12 residues. Germline V gene data show CDR1 as SGHRS and CDR2 as YFSETQ. The CDR3 DNA follows: TGCGCCAGCAGCTTGGACGTGCGTACGCAGTATTTT. The encoded protein is CASSLDVRTQYF.

The chain links TRBV20-1 to TRBJ1-5; 10 nucleotides match TRBD1. Germline-derived CDR1 and CDR2 are DFQATT and SNEGSKA (reference sequence). This CDR3 contains 13 residues. V lost 6 bases, J lost 5 bases, and 4 bases stayed unmatched. This CDR3 is CSATGTGDQPQHF. The DNA for the CDR3 is TGCAGTGCAACCGGGACAGGGGATCAGCCCCAGCATTTT.

This clonotype came up many times. The chain has TRBV29-1 and TRBJ2-3; 7 bases are shared with TRBD1. Germline V gene sequence: CDR1 SQVTM, CDR2 ANQGSEA. With V trimmed by 3 bases and J by 4 bases, 7 bases remained unmatched. This CDR3 comprises 14 residues. CDR3 in amino acids: CSVDRQGSADTQYF. As DNA, the CDR3 is TGCAGCGTTGATCGACAGGGAAGCGCAGATACGCAGTATTTT.

This clonotype was seen at least ten times. V and J are TRBV5-1 and TRBJ1-1; D not certain. The germline gives CDR1 SGHRS, CDR2 YFSETQ. The V and J ends lost 0 bases and 4 bases respectively, with 10 bases between them. The CDR3 runs to 14 residues. CDR3 sequence (DNA): TGCGCCAGCAGCTTGGATGGGGTTGGCACTGAAGCTTTCTTT. Encoded protein: CASSLDGVGTEAFF. The variable domain in full, completed from reference TRBV5-1 and TRBJ1-1, reads KAGVTQTPRYLIKTRGQQVTLSCSPISGHRSVSWYQQTPGQGLQFLFEYFSETQRNKGNFPGRFSGRQFSNSRSEMNVSTLELGDSALYLCASSLDGVGTEAFFGQGTRLTVV.

The V call is TRBV6-2 or TRBV6-3, the J call TRBJ2-2, with no clear D. V gave up 7 bases and J gave up 1 base, with 10 bases separating them. Germline V gene lookup returns CDR1 MNHEY and CDR2 SVGEGT. This CDR3 is 14 amino acids long. Here the CDR3 DNA reads TGTGCCAGCACTGGGGTCATGAACACCGGGGAGCTGTTTTTT. It translates to CASTGVMNTGELFF.

This clonotype was observed at least ten times. The V call is TRBV30, the J call TRBJ2-2; 7 bases align to TRBD1. J was trimmed by 2 bases and V by 7 bases; bases with no gene match: 7. Germline V gene sequence: CDR1 GTSNPN, CDR2 SVGIG (reference sequence). The CDR3 spans 14 residues. The DNA of the CDR3 is TGTGCCTCCTCGGGGACAGCCAACACCGGGGAGCTGTTTTTT. Protein sequence: CASSGTANTGELFF.

There are a few counts of this clonotype. The rearrangement links TRBV29-1 to TRBJ2-7; 7 bases align to TRBD1. Germline-derived CDR1 and CDR2 are SQVTM and ANQGSEA. The CDR3 totals 12 residues. The V gene end was trimmed by 5 bases and the J gene end by 7 bases; junction bases not matched to a gene: 8. The CDR3 region is CSVNRGSEEQYF. CDR3 DNA: TGCAGCGTTAACAGGGGATCGGAAGAGCAGTACTTC.

Within the sample, this clonotype is medium-sized. The CDR3 is CASSYSEGTQYF. The DNA for the CDR3 is TGTGCCAGCAGCTACTCCGAGGGCACGCAGTATTTT. The chain is built from TRBV7-9 and TRBJ2-3; perhaps TRBD2 as D (5 bases). V shed 4 bases and J shed 9 bases, with 11 bases lying between them. The V gene's germline CDR1 is SEHNR and CDR2 FQNEAQ (reference sequence). The CDR3 has 12 residues.

This clonotype has at least ten counts. V and J are TRBV5-4 and TRBJ1-6, with TRBD1 matching 8 bases. CDR1 and CDR2 from the germline V gene are SGHNT and YYREEE (reference sequence). This CDR3 comprises 16 residues. The V and J ends lost 4 bases and 7 bases, in that order; junction bases with no gene match: 10. CDR3 coding DNA: TGTGCCAGCAGCCTTCGACAGGGGTCGTTAAATTCACCCCTCCACTTT. It codes for CASSLRQGSLNSPLHF.

By share, this clonotype ranks as medium-sized. This chain links TRBV5-1 with TRBJ1-2; no definite D call. Germline V gene sequence: CDR1 SGHRS, CDR2 YFSETQ. Between the trimmed V and J ends, which lost 0 bases and 0 bases, there was a span of 9 bases. This CDR3 spans 15 amino acids. CDR3 nucleotides: TGCGCCAGCAGCTTGGATGGAGGATCTAACTATGGCTACACCTTC. It specifies CASSLDGGSNYGYTF.

This clonotype came up many times. The rearrangement uses TRBV6-5 and TRBJ2-1, with a weak D call TRBD1 (6 bases). V lost 1 base to trimming and J lost 9 bases, with 19 bases between them. Germline CDR1 reads MNHEY; CDR2 reads SVGAGI. The length of the CDR3 is 16 residues. CDR3 nucleotide sequence: TGTGCCAGCAGTTACTACCCTCCACCAGGGGCGGCTGAGCAGTTCTTC. Translation gives CASSYYPPPGAAEQFF.

This clonotype was detected only a few times. V and J are TRBV3-1 and TRBJ2-2, with 9 bases fitting TRBD1. Germline CDR1 reads LGHDT; CDR2 reads YNNKEL (reference sequence). CDR3 length: 18 amino acids. V shed 4 bases and J 2 bases; nucleotides not matched to a gene: 11. The CDR3 sequence: CASSPGSMDRGNTGELFF. CDR3 nucleotide sequence: TGTGCCAGCAGCCCGGGATCCATGGACAGGGGAAACACCGGGGAGCTGTTTTTT. Supplemented by reference TRBV3-1 and TRBJ2-2, the full variable domain reads DTAVSQTPKYLVTQMGNDKSIKCEQNLGHDTMYWYKQDSKKFLKIMFSYNNKELIINETVPNRFSPKSPDKAHLNLHINSLELGDSAVYFCASSPGSMDRGNTGELFFGEGSRLTVL.

This chain uses TRBV11-3 with TRBJ2-3; D perhaps matches TRBD1 (6 bases). Germline V gene sequence: CDR1 SGHNT, CDR2 YENEEA. This CDR3 is built from 13 residues. Trimming left V 8 bases short and J 2 bases short, with 11 bases between. This chain's CDR3 is CASQGTDTDTQYF. The CDR3 DNA reads TGTGCCAGCCAGGGGACCGACACAGATACGCAGTATTTT.

This clonotype is medium-sized by share. CDR3 region: CASSPGTGLYQETQYF. CDR3 DNA sequence: TGTGCCAGCAGCCCCGGGACAGGATTGTACCAAGAGACCCAGTACTTC. V usage is TRBV11-2 and J usage is TRBJ2-5, with 8 bases matching TRBD1. Germline V gives CDR1 SGHAT, CDR2 FQNNGV. V lost 5 bases and J lost 0; bases outside the gene matches: 8. The CDR3 is 16 amino acids.